This T cell receptor (beta chain) was identified in a study of cytomegalovirus exposure and HLA in healthy donors. J gave up 4 bases and V 5 bases, and 8 bases lay outside the gene matches. CDR3 length equals 14 residues. Germline V gene sequence: CDR1 MDHEN, CDR2 SYDVKM. The PCR employed 60 Vbeta primers together with 13 Jbeta primers. Measured with immunoSEQ multiplex PCR; TCRdb has only the in-frame clones, and not every one. The repertoire consists of about 200,000 clones, with under 85% occurring once and the leading ten covering less than 2%. The clonotype was recovered from a man over 45 in good health and CMV-seronegative. Specimen: PBMCs. The chain joins TRBV28 to TRBJ2-7, with TRBD1 matching over 7 bases. CDR3 sequence (DNA): TGTGCCAGCAGTCCCGGACAGGTGGGTTACGAGCAGTACTTC. It yields the protein CASSPGQVGYEQYF.